This T cell receptor beta chain was obtained from a study of human T cells and chemical hapten exposure (dated by TCRdb to about 2021). Describing the broader study: For sensitization, 2% DPC in acetone was applied to a 2 cm by 2 cm area of upper inner arm skin. Throughout the approximately 22-week study period, patients were also given weekly therapeutic DPC doses on the scalp. Patch tests used Finn chambers with 0.01% DPC on the upper back, scored after 6 days by International Contact Dermatitis Research Group standards. Most of the patients in the cohort were female, and the cohort covered alopecia areata with under or over 50% scalp involvement, alopecia totalis and alopecia universalis. The libraries were sequenced as a pool, and the TCR yield per sample differed mostly because of small variations in library volumes within the pool. Peripheral blood TCR repertoire changes were tracked in vivo in alopecia patients during primary and secondary sensitization to the hapten diphenylcyclopropenone (DPC). Patient blood was sampled pre-sensitization (week 0) and at 2, 6 and about 24 weeks after DPC sensitization. Some 29 alopecia patients gave blood for TCR sequencing at one to four time points (pre-sensitization, 2, 6 and 24 weeks).

Points the paper makes about the study in general: Because every patient had alopecia, a presumed autoimmune disease, the patients' immune response might differ from that of healthy individuals. DPC sensitization did not change how many TCRs were above 1 in 1000 frequency, and no evidence was found of alterations in global repertoire structure. The number of PT1 expanded TCRs positively correlated with patch test score, significant at thresholds 8, 16 and 32 but not 4. Repeated subsampling changed both the strength of the expansion versus patch-test correlation and the threshold at which that correlation became significant. Expanded TCRs formed significantly more large CDR3 similarity clusters than pre-sensitization or healthy control sets, consistent with antigen-driven responses.

The time point label here, explained by the study, means: patch test 3, about 24 weeks after DPC sensitization. The treatment or condition label corresponds to: therapeutic diphenylcyclopropenone sensitization with weekly scalp DPC. At each patch-test visit, blood was drawn before the patch test was applied. Eligible patients were aged 18 to 70, diagnosed with alopecia, deemed suitable for DPC therapy, and excluded if pregnant. Total RNA was extracted from unfractionated whole blood collected in Tempus Blood RNA tubes. Preparation of the library involved RACE. The sequencer listed for this sample is NextSeq 500. Library preparation attached unique molecular identifiers to individual cDNA molecules for quantitative, reproducible TCR counting. For every blood RNA sample, sequencing covered both the TCR alpha and TCR beta chains. As for the authors' bioinformatics: A median of roughly 99,000 TCRs per sample was observed, with a range of 23,224 to 690,600. V, J and CDR3 annotation of the TCR reads was performed with the Decombinator software suite. For PS versus PT1 abundance plots, all samples were subsampled to the same number of TCRs (28,000). TCRs were defined as expanded if absent before sensitization and observed at least eight times at the 2-week time point. TCRdb reprocessing: public reads trimmed at Q25 with fastp, clones called with MiXCR, in-frame beta chains kept. One record per CDR3 amino acid sequence lists the most common genes and DNA. It is TCRdb's table, rather than the study itself, that gives the V and J calls and clone size. The sample yields roughly 90,000 distinct CDR3 sequences; approximately 10% were counted once. The top ten hold more than 1% of the sample.

This clonotype was observed many times. What this receptor recognizes is not known. The input lacks base qualities; no much larger clone sits a single base away. Trimming leaves V shorter by 3 bases and J shorter by 5 bases, with the junction holding 12 bases beyond the gene matches. The CDR3 numbers 16 residues from cysteine through phenylalanine. The entry retains the CDR3 DNA only, 48 bases that are in frame from base 1. The clonotype was recovered from a woman aged 25 to 39 with alopecia areata. Some clones in this sample may be carry-over from other donors' samples. This chain joins TRBV12-3 or TRBV12-4 to TRBJ1-1, with 7 bases aligning to TRBD1. The sequencing used whole blood, collected in connection with sensitization to the hapten diphenylcyclopropenone (DPC). The CDR3 amino acid sequence is: CASSFLVRQGRTEAFF. The sequenced DNA is TGTGCCAGCAGTTTTCTTGTCCGACAGGGTCGAACTGAAGCTTTCTTT.